The rows below give T cell receptor beta chains drawn from one sample of a study of blood T cell repertoires in COVID-19. TCRdb's table, derived via immunoSEQ multiplex PCR, lists solely in-frame clones and lacks some. The sample has 160,000 or so clones; around 91% are singletons. Specimen: peripheral blood. The receptors come from a woman aged 35 to 49 with acute or convalescent COVID-19. Both conserved end residues are part of each CDR3. Fields, in order: V gene, D gene, J gene, CDR3 protein, CDR3 DNA. A D gene is named only where the DNA matches it firmly.

TRBV10-3	.	TRBJ1-1	CAISQGSAPSEAFF	TGTGCCATCAGTCAGGGGTCCGCGCCCTCAGAAGCTTTCTTT
TRBV9	TRBD1	TRBJ2-2	CASSDRGTTGELFF	TGTGCCAGCAGCGACAGGGGGACCACCGGGGAGCTGTTTTTT
TRBV2	TRBD1	TRBJ1-1	CASRNGQVPPWAFF	TGTGCCAGCAGAAACGGACAGGTCCCCCCTTGGGCTTTCTTT
TRBV5-4	TRBD2	TRBJ2-1	CASSLARGSYNEQFF	TGTGCCAGCAGCTTGGCGCGGGGGTCCTACAATGAGCAGTTCTTC
TRBV5-8	TRBD1	TRBJ1-6	CASSSGQGVTVGNSPLHF	TGTGCCAGCAGCTCCGGACAGGGGGTAACTGTAGGTAATTCACCCCTCCACTTT
TRBV24-1	.	TRBJ2-3	CATSDLQTGHYDTQYF	TGTGCCACCAGTGATTTGCAGACAGGTCATTATGATACGCAGTATTTT
TRBV7-3	TRBD1	TRBJ2-7	CASSQTSRDRGYEQYF	TGTGCCAGCAGCCAAACAAGCCGGGACAGGGGCTACGAGCAGTACTTC
TRBV2	TRBD1	TRBJ2-7	CASSAPGTGLAEQYF	TGTGCCAGCAGTGCCCCCGGGACAGGGTTAGCCGAGCAGTACTTC
TRBV6-1	.	TRBJ1-1	CASSEAQGMNTEAFF	TGTGCCAGCAGTGAAGCGCAGGGGATGAACACTGAAGCTTTCTTT
TRBV7-9	TRBD1	TRBJ1-5	CASSAGTGHQPQHF	TGTGCCAGCAGCGCCGGGACAGGTCATCAGCCCCAGCATTTT